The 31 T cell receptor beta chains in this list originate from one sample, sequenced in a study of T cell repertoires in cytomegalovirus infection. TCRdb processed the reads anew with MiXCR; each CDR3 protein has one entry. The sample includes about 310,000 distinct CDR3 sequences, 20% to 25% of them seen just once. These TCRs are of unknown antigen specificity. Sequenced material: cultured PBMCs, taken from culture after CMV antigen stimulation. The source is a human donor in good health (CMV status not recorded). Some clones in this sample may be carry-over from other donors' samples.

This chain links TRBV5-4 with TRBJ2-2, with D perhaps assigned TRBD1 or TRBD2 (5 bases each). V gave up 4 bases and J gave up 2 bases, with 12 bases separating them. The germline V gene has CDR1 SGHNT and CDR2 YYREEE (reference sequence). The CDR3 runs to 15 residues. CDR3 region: CASSAGTHNTGELFF. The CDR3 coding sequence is TGTGCCAGCAGCGCCGGGACGCATAACACCGGGGAGCTGTTTTTT.

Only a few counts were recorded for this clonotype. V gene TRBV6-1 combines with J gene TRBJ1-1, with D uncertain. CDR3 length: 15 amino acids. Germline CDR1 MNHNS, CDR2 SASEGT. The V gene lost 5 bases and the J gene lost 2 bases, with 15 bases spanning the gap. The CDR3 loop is CASSQQGSRNTEAFF. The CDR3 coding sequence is TGTGCCAGCAGTCAACAAGGGAGTAGAAACACTGAAGCTTTCTTT.

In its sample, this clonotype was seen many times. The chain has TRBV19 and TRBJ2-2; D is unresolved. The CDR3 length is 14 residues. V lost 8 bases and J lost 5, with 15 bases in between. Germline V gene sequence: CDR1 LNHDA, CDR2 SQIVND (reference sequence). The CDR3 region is CASAPLGRTGELFF. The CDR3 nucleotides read TGTGCCAGTGCGCCGTTGGGTCGAACCGGGGAGCTGTTTTTT.

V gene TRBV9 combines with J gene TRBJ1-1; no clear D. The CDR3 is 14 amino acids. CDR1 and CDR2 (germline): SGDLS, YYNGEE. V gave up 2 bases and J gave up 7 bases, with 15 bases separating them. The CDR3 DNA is TGTGCCAGCAGCGTTTCCACCTCGGACGTTGAAGCTTTCTTT. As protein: CASSVSTSDVEAFF.

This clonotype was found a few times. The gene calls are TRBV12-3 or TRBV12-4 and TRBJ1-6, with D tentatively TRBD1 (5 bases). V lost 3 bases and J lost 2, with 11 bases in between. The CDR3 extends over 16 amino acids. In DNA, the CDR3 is TGTGCCAGCAGTTTGGCACGGGGCGCCTATAATTCACCCCTCCACTTT. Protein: CASSLARGAYNSPLHF.

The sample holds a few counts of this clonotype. The CDR3 protein is CASSIGGMNTEAFF. The CDR3 nucleotides read TGTGCCAGCAGCATAGGGGGGATGAACACTGAAGCTTTCTTT. V usage is TRBV7-2 and J usage is TRBJ1-1; possibly TRBD1 for D (6 bases). V gave up 5 bases and J gave up 0 bases, with 10 bases separating them. Germline V lookup: CDR1 SGHTA, CDR2 FQGNSA. The CDR3 runs 14 residues.

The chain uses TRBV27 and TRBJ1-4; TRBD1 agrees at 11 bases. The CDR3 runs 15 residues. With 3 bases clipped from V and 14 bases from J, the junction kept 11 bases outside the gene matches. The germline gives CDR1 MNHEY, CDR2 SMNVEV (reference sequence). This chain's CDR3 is CASSLLRDRGFRLFF. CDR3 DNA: TGTGCCAGCAGTTTGCTCCGGGACAGGGGGTTTCGGCTGTTTTTT.

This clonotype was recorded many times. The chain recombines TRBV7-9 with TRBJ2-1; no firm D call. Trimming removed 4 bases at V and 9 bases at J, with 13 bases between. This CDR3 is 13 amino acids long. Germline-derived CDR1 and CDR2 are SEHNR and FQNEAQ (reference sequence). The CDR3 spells CASSSATPSEQFF. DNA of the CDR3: TGTGCCAGCAGCTCCGCAACCCCCAGTGAGCAGTTCTTC.

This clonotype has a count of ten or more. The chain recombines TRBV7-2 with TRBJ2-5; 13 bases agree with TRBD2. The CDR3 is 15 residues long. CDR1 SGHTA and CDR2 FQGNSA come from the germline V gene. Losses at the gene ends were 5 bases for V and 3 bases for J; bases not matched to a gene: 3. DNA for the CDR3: TGTGCCAGCAGCAGTGGACTAGCGGGAGAAGAGACCCAGTACTTC. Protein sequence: CASSSGLAGEETQYF.

Here the CDR3 reads CASSLRLAGQSYNEQFF. CDR3 bases: TGTGCCAGCAGCTTAAGACTAGCGGGTCAATCCTACAATGAGCAGTTCTTC. The chain has TRBV7-3 and TRBJ2-1; 10 nucleotides agree with TRBD2. Germline loops: CDR1 SGHTA, CDR2 FQGTGA. This CDR3 is 17 amino acids long. V shed 1 base, J shed 1 base, and the junction held 4 bases outside the gene matches.

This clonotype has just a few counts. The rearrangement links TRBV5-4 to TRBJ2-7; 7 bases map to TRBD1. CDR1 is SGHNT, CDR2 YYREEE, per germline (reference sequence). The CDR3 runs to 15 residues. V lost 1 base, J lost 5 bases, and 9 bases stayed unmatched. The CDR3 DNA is TGTGCCAGCAGCTTGCCCCGAGGACAGGAGGACGAGCAGTACTTC. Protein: CASSLPRGQEDEQYF.

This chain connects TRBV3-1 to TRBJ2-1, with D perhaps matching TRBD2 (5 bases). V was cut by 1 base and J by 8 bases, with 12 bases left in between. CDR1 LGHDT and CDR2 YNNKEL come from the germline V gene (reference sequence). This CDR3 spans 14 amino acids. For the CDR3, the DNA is TGTGCCAGCAGCCAAGGTTCTAGCCGTTATGAGCAGTTCTTC. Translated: CASSQGSSRYEQFF.

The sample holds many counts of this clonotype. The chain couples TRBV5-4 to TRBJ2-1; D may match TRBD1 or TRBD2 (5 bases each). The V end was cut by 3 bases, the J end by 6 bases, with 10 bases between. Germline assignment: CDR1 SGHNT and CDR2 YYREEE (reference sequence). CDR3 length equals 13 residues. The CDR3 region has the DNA TGTGCCAGCAGCTGGGGGTCGGGCAATGAGCAGTTCTTC. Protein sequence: CASSWGSGNEQFF.

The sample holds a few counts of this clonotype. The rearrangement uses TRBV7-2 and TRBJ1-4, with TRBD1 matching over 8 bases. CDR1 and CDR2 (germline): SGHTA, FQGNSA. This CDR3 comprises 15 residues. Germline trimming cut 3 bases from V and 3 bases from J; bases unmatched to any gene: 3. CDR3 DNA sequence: TGTGCCAGCAGCTTCCAGGGGGCAGCTAATGAAAAACTGTTTTTT. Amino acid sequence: CASSFQGAANEKLFF.

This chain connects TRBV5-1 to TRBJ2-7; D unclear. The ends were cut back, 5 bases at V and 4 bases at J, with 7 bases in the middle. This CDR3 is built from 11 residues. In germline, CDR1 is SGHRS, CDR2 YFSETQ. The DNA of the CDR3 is TGCGCCAGCAGAGGATCTTACGAGCAGTACTTC. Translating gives CASRGSYEQYF.

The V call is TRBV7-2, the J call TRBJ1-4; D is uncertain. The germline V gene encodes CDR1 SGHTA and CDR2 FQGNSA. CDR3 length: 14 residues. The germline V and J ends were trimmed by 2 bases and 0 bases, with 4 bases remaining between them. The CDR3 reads CASSLWATNEKLFF. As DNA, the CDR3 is TGTGCCAGCAGCTTATGGGCAACTAATGAAAAACTGTTTTTT.

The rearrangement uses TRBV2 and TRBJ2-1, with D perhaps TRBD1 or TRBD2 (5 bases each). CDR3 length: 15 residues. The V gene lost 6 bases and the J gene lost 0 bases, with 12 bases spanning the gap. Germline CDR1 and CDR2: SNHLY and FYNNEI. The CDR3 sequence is CASRTGLSSYNEQFF. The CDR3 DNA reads TGTGCCAGCAGGACGGGGCTATCCTCCTACAATGAGCAGTTCTTC.

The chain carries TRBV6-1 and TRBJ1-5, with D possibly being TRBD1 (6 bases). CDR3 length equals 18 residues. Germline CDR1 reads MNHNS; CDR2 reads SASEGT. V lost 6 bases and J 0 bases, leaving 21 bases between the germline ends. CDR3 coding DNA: TGTGCCAGCAGAAAACCCGGACAGTATTCAAATAGCAATCAGCCCCAGCATTTT. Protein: CASRKPGQYSNSNQPQHF.

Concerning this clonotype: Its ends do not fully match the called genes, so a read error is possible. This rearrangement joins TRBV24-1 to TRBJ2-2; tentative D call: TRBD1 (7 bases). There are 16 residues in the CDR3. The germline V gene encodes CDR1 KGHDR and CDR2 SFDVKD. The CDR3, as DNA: TGTGCCACCAGTGACCGTGCGACAGGGCAGGGCGGGAAGCTGTTTTTT. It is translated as CATSDRATGQGGKLFF.

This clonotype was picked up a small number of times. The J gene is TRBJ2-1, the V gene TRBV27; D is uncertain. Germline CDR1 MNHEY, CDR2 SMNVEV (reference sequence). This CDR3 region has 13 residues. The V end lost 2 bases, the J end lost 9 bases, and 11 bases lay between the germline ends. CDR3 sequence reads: CASSLLPYVEQFF. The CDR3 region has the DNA TGTGCCAGCAGTTTACTCCCATATGTTGAGCAGTTCTTC.

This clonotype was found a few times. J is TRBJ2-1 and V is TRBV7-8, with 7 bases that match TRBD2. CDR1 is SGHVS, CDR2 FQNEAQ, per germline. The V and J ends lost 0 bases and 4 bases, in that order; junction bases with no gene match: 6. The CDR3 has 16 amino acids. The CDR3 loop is CASSLAAGANYNEQFF. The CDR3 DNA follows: TGTGCCAGCAGCTTAGCTGCGGGAGCAAATTACAATGAGCAGTTCTTC.

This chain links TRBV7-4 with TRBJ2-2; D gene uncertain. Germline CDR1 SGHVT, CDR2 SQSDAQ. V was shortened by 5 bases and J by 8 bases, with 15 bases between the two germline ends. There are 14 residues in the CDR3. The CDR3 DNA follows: TGTGCCAGCAGCCCCGCAACCTCTCCGGGGGAGCTGTTTTTT. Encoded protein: CASSPATSPGELFF.

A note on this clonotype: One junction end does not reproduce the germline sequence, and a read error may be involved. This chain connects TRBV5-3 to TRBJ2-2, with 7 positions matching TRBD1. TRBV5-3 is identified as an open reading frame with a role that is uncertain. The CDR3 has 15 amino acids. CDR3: CASSLGQRGGGELFF. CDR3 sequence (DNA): TGTGCCAGCAGCTTGGGACAGAGGGGCGGCGGGGAGCTGTTTTTT.

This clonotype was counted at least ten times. CDR3 DNA: TGTGCCAGCAGCTTAGCGTCGGGTCTAGCGGGAGTATACGAGCAGTACTTC. It yields the protein CASSLASGLAGVYEQYF. The V and J genes are TRBV7-6 and TRBJ2-7; TRBD2 matches 10 bases. V gave up 0 bases and J gave up 4 bases; unmatched junction bases: 9. The CDR3 extends over 17 amino acids. Germline V gene lookup returns CDR1 SGHVS and CDR2 FNYEAQ.

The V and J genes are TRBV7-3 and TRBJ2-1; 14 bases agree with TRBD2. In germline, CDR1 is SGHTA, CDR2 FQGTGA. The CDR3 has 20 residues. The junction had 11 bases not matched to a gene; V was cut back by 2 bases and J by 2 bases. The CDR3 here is CASSLGPGLAGVFPYNEQFF. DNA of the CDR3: TGTGCCAGCAGCTTAGGGCCGGGACTAGCGGGAGTTTTTCCCTACAATGAGCAGTTCTTC.

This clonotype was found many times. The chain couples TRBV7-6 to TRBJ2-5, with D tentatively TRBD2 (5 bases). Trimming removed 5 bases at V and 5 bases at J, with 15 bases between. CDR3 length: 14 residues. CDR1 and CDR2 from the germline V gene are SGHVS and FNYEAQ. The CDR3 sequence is CASSAGPRGETQYF. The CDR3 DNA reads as TGTGCCAGCAGCGCCGGACCCCGAGGGGAGACCCAGTACTTC.

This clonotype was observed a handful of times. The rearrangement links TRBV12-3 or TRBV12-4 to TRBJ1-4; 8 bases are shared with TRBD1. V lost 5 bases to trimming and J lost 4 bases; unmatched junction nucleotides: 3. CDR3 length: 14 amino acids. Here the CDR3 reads CASSPGQVNEKLFF. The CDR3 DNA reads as TGTGCCAGCAGTCCGGGACAGGTTAATGAAAAACTGTTTTTT.

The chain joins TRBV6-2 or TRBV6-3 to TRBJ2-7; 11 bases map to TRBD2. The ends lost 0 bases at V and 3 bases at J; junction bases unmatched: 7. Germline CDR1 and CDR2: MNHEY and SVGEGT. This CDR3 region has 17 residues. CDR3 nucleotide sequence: TGTGCCAGCAGTTACTCGCCTAGCGGGAGGTTGATCTACGAGCAGTACGTC. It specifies CASSYSPSGRLIYEQYV.

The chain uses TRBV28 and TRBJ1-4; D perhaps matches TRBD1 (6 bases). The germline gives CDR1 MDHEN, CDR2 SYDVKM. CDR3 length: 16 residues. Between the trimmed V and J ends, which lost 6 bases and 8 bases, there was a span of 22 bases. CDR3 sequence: CASSRYLGGLEEKLFF. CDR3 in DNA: TGTGCCAGCAGCCGATATTTAGGGGGACTAGAGGAAAAACTGTTTTTT.

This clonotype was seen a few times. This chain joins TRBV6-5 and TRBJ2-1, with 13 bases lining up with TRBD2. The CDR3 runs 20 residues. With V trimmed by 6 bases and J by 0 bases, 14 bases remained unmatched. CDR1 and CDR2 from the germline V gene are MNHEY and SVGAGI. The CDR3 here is CASSTRRLAGGTSSYNEQFF. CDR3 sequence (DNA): TGTGCCAGCAGCACCCGTCGACTAGCGGGAGGTACGAGCTCCTACAATGAGCAGTTCTTC.

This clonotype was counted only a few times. CDR3 DNA: TGTGCCAGCAGTTACGGACAGGAGGACCAAGAGACCCAGTACTTC. Amino acids: CASSYGQEDQETQYF. The rearrangement uses TRBV6-2 or TRBV6-3 and TRBJ2-5; 7 bases are a match to TRBD1. The CDR3 is 15 amino acids. Per germline, CDR1 MNHEY and CDR2 SVGEGT. The V segment lost 2 bases and the J segment 0 bases; nucleotides outside the gene matches: 3.